Included here is one TCR beta chain sequence, with context. Germline V gene lookup returns CDR1 SGHDN and CDR2 FVKESK. After removal of 5 bases from V and 2 bases from J, the junction contained 9 bases not matched to a gene. This CDR3 comprises 16 residues. Sequencing used immunoSEQ multiplex PCR; TCRdb keeps in-frame clones, though not all of them. The repertoire holds about 120,000 clones, with roughly 87% as singletons. This entry belongs to a study of T cell responses to AZD1222 COVID-19 vaccine. The sample here was peripheral blood, taken on day 0 of AZD1222 vaccination. The receptor's source is an adult in good health. The rearrangement uses TRBV14 and TRBJ2-3; 8 bases match TRBD2. CDR3 sequence (DNA): TGTGCCAGCAGCGCAACTAGCGGAGTATACACAGATACGCAGTATTTT. Amino acid sequence: CASSATSGVYTDTQYF.